This TCR beta chain was sequenced in a study of blood T cells in healthy people across ages. This CDR3 is built from 17 residues. The V and J ends lost 5 bases and 0 bases, in that order; junction bases with no gene match: 10. Germline V gene lookup returns CDR1 DFQATT and CDR2 SNEGSKA (reference sequence). A second PCR, run for about 6 to 11 cycles, used a sample-barcoded 5' primer plus a J-beta primer mix. A 12-random-nucleotide template-switch adaptor tagged each cDNA molecule. TCRdb re-called the 5' RACE reads with MiXCR, one entry per CDR3 protein. The repertoire has 790,000 or so distinct CDR3 sequences, roughly three fifths of them found once; the top ten carry approximately 24%. This clonotype was seen a few times.

This chain joins TRBV20-1 and TRBJ2-4, with 10 nucleotides matching TRBD2. The material sequenced was blood. The receptor was derived from a man in his forties in good health. CDR3 in amino acids: CSARSSGGPLAKNIQYF. DNA for the CDR3: TGCAGTGCTCGAAGTAGCGGGGGGCCTTTAGCCAAAAACATTCAGTACTTC.